This TCR beta chain was sequenced for a study of molecular identifiers for immune sequencing clone quantification (dated by TCRdb to the late 2010s). Context from the whole study: In a replicate experiment, RNA from around 20,000 or 100,000 naive CD8 T cells was split into five aliquots, four of which were sequenced. This methods study used CD8 T cells to benchmark TCR RNA copy counting and molecular-identifier clustering-based TCR repertoire sequencing (MIDCIRS). Study-wide findings and limitations: Highly expanded clone sizes could be underestimated because identical TCR molecules may share a barcode. Naive libraries contained spiked-in Jurkat TCR RNA (approximately 10 copies' worth), which is not part of the donor repertoire. When barcode sub-clustering was left out, chimeric consensus sequences inflated TCR diversity, with chimeras reaching as high as 47%. In CMV-specific effector cells, clones with more than 20 RNA copies contained over 97% of molecules, whereas in naive cells such clones contained under 1% of molecules. Even against a background of 800,000 to 1,000,000 naive CD8 T cells, spiked-in Jurkat TCR RNA amounting to a single cell's worth was reported to be detectable. Approximately 3.3 recovered TCR RNA copies per cell were obtained by modeling, versus around 9.8 by digital PCR, implying a capture efficiency of approximately 30%.

Naive CD8 T cell libraries were made from approximately 22,000 to 940,000 sorted cells using 10%, 30% or 50% of purified RNA. Naive CD8 T cells, defined as CD8+CD4-CCR7+CD45RA+, were FACS-sorted into RLT Plus buffer on a BD FACSAria II. Detection sensitivity was tested by spiking Jurkat RNA equal to 9 to 10 TCR copies' worth into samples containing about 19,000-1,000,000 naive CD8 T cells. Enrichment of CD8 T cells was done with RosetteSep CD8+ T Cell Enrichment Cocktail plus Ficoll-Paque, and ACK red cell lysis came afterward. This clonotype was seen at least ten times. Its cognate antigen has yet to be identified. The record has no base qualities; no much larger clone is one base away. Libraries were constructed by PCR. The sequencing machine was an Illumina HiSeq 4000. Bulk TCR libraries were prepared as previously described, using TCR primers listed in Table S5. Total RNA was purified with the Qiagen AllPrep DNA/RNA kit. Before analysis, reads from multiple sequencing runs of one library were combined. On the study's bioinformatics: Reads were retained only if an exact TCR constant sequence was present, and the retained reads were trimmed to 150 nt and grouped according to their 12-nt molecular barcodes. Within each barcode group, reads were sub-clustered at a 15% Levenshtein threshold, and quality-weighted consensus sequences were built per RNA molecule. Non-functional sequences were excluded, and lower-count sequences lying one edit away from another sequence were also excluded. Based on a fit of two negative binomial distributions, barcode sub-clusters having less than 20% of the maximum read count were discarded. Starting from the raw public reads, TCRdb applied fastp trimming at Q25, assembled clones with MiXCR and retained in-frame beta chains. Identical CDR3 protein sequences are pooled into one entry, listed with their most common genes and DNA. TCRdb's processing, not the authors', yielded these V and J calls. The sample table lists about 510,000 distinct CDR3 sequences, roughly 23% of them with a count of one. The ten largest clones add up to approximately 0.8% of the sample.

Reading from cysteine to phenylalanine, the CDR3 counts 14 amino acids. Only the CDR3 region is kept as DNA, spanning 42 bases read in frame from base 1. Based on the germline V gene, the CDR1 and CDR2 sequences are MNHEY and SVGEGT. Relative to germline, V is 2 bases shorter and J is 1 base shorter, with 6 bases between their ends. The sequence was obtained from a human donor in good health. Some libraries in this study had Jurkat cell RNA spiked in. This chain is built from TRBV6-2 or TRBV6-3 and TRBJ2-4, and TRBD2 may be the D gene, going by 5 matching bases. Input material: naive CD8+ T cells from blood, with Jurkat cell RNA spiked in. The sample's cell subset or site label, decoded: FACS-sorted CD8+CD4-CCR7+CD45RA+ naive T cells. For the CDR3, the sequence is CASSYDYAKNIQYF. The DNA reads as follows: TGTGCCAGCAGTTACGACTACGCCAAAAACATTCAGTACTTC.